This TCR beta chain was retrieved from a study of early T cells in non-severe SARS-CoV-2 infection. Study-wide context: Sequencing of unsorted whole blood was done on bulk RNA, leaving chains unpaired. Study-wide points: There was a bias toward anti-spike CD8 responses in VDJdb matching, which missed private and CD4 specificities.

Individual cDNA molecules were tagged with unique molecular identifiers, the study reported. Using its own MiXCR run on the 5' RACE reads, TCRdb lists one record per CDR3 protein. Seen here are tens of thousands of distinct CDR3 sequences, roughly a tenth observed once, and the top ten hold approximately 9%. V was pared by 2 bases and J by 2 bases, with 13 bases between. In germline, CDR1 is SGHRS, CDR2 YFSETQ. The CDR3 runs to 15 residues. This clonotype has ten or more counts. What it binds is unknown. The TCR comes from an adult who was a healthcare worker with PCR-confirmed SARS-CoV-2 infection or an uninfected control (not recorded which). Sequencing was carried out using whole blood. The J gene is TRBJ1-2, the V gene TRBV5-1; the D gene is possibly TRBD1 (5 bases). The CDR3 protein is CASSFGTLRNYGYTF. CDR3 coding DNA: TGCGCCAGCAGCTTTGGGACGTTAAGGAACTATGGCTACACCTTC.